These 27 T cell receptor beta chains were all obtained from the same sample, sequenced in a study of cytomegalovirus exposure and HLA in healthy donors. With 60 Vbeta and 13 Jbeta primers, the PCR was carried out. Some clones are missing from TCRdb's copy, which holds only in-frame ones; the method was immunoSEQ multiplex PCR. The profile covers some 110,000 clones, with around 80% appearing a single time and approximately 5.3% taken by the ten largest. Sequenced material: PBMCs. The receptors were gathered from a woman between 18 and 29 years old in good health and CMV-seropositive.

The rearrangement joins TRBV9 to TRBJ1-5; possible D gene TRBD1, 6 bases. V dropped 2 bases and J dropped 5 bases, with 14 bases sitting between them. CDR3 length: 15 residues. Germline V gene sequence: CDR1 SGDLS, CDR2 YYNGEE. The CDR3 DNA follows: TGTGCCAGCAGCGTTGGCACGGGACAATATCAGCCCCAGCATTTT. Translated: CASSVGTGQYQPQHF.

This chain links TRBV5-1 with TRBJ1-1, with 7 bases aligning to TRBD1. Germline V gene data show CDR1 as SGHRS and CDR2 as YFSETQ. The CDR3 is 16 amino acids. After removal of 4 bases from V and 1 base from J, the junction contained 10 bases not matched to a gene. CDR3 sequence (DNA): TGCGCCAGCAGCCCCCAAGCGACAGGGACGAACACTGAAGCTTTCTTT. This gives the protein CASSPQATGTNTEAFF.

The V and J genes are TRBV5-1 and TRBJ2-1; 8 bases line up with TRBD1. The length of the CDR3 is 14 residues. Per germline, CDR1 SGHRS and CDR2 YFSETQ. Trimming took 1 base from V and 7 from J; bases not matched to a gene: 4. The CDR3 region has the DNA TGCGCCAGCAGCTTGACCTACAGGGGGAATGAGCAGTTCTTC. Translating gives CASSLTYRGNEQFF.

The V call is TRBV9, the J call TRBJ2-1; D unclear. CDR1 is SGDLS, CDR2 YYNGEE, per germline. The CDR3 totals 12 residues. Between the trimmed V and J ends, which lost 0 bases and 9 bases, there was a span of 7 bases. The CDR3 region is CASSVGVGEQFF. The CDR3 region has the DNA TGTGCCAGCAGCGTAGGAGTCGGTGAGCAGTTCTTC.

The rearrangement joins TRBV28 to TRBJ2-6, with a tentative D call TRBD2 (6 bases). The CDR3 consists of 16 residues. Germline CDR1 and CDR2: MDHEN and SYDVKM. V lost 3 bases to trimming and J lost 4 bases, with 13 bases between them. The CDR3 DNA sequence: TGTGCCAGCAGTTTGGCGTGGGGGGACGGGGCCAACGTCCTGACTTTC. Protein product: CASSLAWGDGANVLTF.

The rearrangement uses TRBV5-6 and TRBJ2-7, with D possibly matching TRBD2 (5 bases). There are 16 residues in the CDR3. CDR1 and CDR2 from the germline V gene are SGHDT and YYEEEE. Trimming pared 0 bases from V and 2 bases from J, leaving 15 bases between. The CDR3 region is CASSLGPGSLTYEQYF. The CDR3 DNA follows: TGTGCCAGCAGCTTGGGACCGGGGTCTCTCACCTACGAGCAGTACTTC.

The CDR3 DNA reads TGTGCCAGCAGCTTAACCGGGACTCCCTACCTCCAAGAGACCCAGTACTTC. Protein sequence: CASSLTGTPYLQETQYF. The V gene is TRBV7-6, the J gene TRBJ2-5; D perhaps matches TRBD2 (6 bases). Trimming took 2 bases from V and 1 from J, leaving 17 bases between them. The germline V gene encodes CDR1 SGHVS and CDR2 FNYEAQ. There are 17 residues in the CDR3.

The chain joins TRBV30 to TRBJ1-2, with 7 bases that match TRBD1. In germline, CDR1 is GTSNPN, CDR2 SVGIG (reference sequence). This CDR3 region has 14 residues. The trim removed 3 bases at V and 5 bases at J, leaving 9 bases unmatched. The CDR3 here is CAWSRDRPGYGYTF. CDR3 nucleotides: TGTGCCTGGAGCCGGGACAGACCTGGGTATGGCTACACCTTC.

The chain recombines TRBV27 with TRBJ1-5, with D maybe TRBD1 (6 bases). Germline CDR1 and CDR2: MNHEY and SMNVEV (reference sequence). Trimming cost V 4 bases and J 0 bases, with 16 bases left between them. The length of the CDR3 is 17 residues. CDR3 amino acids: CASSSTFRGYSNQPQHF. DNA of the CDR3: TGTGCCAGCAGTTCAACATTTAGGGGGTATAGCAATCAGCCCCAGCATTTT.

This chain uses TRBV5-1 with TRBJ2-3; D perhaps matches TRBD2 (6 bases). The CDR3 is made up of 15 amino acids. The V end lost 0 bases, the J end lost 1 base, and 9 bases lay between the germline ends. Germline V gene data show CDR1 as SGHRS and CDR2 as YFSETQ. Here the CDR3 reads CASSLDGSGTDTQYF. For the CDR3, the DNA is TGCGCCAGCAGCTTGGACGGGAGCGGCACAGATACGCAGTATTTT.

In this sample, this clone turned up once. The DNA for the CDR3 is TGTGCCACCAGCCCGGACAGGGGCGGAACGGGAGGGGCTTACAATGAGCAGTTCTTC. This translates into CATSPDRGGTGGAYNEQFF. The chain links TRBV15 to TRBJ2-1; perhaps TRBD1 as D (9 bases). The CDR3 runs to 19 residues. Deletions cut 5 bases from V and 4 bases from J, with 27 bases between. Germline loops: CDR1 LNHNV, CDR2 YYDKDF (reference sequence).

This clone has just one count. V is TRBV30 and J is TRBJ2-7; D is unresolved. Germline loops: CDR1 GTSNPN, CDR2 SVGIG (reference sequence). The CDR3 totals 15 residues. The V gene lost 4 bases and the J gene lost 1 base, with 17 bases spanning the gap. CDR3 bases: TGTGCCTGGATCCCGCCTGGGCGAGTATCCTACGAGCAGTACTTC. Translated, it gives CAWIPPGRVSYEQYF.

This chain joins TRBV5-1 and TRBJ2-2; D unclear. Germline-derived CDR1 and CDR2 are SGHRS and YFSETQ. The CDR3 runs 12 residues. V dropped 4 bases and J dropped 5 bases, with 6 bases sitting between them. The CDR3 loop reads CASSENTGELFF. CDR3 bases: TGCGCCAGCAGCGAGAATACCGGGGAGCTGTTTTTT.

The CDR3 nucleotides read TGTGCCAGTCGGACAGTAAGGGACACTGAAGCTTTCTTT. Its translation: CASRTVRDTEAFF. This rearrangement joins TRBV19 to TRBJ1-1; a weak D match, TRBD1 (6 bases). Deletions cut 8 bases from V and 3 bases from J, with 13 bases between. The CDR3 consists of 13 residues. The germline CDR1 and CDR2 sequences are LNHDA and SQIVND (reference sequence).

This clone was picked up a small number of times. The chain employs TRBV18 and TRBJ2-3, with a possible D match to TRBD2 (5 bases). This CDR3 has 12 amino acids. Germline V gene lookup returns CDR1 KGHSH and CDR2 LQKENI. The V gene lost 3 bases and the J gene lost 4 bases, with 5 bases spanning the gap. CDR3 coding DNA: TGTGCCAGCTCACCGGAGGCAGATACGCAGTATTTT. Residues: CASSPEADTQYF.

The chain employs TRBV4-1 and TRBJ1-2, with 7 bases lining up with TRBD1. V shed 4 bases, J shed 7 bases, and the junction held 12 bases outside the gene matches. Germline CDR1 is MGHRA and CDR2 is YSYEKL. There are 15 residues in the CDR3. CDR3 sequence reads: CASSPRDREQTGYTF. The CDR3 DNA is TGCGCCAGCAGCCCGAGAGACAGGGAACAGACTGGCTACACCTTC.

Here the CDR3 DNA reads TGTGCCAGCAGTGTCATGACAGGGGCGGGCGGCTACACCTTC. It translates to CASSVMTGAGGYTF. The gene calls are TRBV2 and TRBJ1-2; 8 bases map to TRBD1. V lost 4 bases, J lost 8 bases, and 9 bases stayed unmatched. The CDR3 is 14 residues long. Germline lookup yields CDR1 SNHLY and CDR2 FYNNEI.

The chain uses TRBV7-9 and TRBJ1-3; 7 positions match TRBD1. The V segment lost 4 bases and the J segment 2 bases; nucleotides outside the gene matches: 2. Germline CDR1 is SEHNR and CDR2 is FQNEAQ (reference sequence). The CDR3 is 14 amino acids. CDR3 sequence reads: CASSSQGTGNTIYF. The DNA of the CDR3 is TGTGCCAGCAGCTCACAGGGGACTGGAAACACCATATATTTT.

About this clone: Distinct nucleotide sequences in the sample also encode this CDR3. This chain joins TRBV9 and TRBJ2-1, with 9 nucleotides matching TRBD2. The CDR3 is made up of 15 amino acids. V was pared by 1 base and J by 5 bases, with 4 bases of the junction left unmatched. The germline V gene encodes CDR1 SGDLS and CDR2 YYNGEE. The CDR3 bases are TGTGCCAGCAGCGTAAGCGGGAGGACCGACAATGAGCAGTTCTTC. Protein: CASSVSGRTDNEQFF.

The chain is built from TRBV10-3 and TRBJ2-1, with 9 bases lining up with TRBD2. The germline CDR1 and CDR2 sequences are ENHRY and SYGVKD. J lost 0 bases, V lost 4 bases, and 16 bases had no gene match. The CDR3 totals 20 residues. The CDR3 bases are TGTGCCATCAGTGGATTTGTGGGACTAGCCGGTCCGAGCTCCTACAATGAGCAGTTCTTC. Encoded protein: CAISGFVGLAGPSSYNEQFF.

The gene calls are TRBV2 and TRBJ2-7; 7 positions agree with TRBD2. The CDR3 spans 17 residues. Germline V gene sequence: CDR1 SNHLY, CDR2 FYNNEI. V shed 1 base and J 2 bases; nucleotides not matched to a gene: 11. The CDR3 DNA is TGTGCCAGCAGTGAAGGGGTTCCACTAGCGCGCACCTACGAGCAGTACTTC. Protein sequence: CASSEGVPLARTYEQYF.

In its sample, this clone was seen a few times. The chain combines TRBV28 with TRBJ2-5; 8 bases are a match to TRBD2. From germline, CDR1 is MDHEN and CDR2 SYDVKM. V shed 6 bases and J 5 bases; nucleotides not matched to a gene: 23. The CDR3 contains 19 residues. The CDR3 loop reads CASSRRIWPGLGEDETQYF. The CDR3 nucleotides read TGTGCCAGCAGCCGAAGGATATGGCCGGGACTAGGTGAGGATGAGACCCAGTACTTC.

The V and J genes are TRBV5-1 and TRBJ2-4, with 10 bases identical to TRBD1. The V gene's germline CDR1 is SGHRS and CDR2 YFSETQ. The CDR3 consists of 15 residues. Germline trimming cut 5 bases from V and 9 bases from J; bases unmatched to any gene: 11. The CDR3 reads CASRPGTGDVGIQYF. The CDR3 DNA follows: TGCGCCAGCAGACCCGGGACAGGGGATGTTGGCATTCAGTACTTC.

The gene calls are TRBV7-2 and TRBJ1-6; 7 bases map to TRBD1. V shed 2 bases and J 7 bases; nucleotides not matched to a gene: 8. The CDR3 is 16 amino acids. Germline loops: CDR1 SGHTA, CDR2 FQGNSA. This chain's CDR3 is CASSLTTGLFNSPLHF. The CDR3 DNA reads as TGTGCCAGCAGCTTAACGACAGGGTTGTTCAATTCACCCCTCCACTTT.

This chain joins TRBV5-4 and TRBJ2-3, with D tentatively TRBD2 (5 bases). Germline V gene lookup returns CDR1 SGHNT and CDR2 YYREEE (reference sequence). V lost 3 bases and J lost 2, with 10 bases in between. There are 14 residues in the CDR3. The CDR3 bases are TGTGCCAGCAGCTCAGGACTGTACACAGATACGCAGTATTTT. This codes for CASSSGLYTDTQYF.

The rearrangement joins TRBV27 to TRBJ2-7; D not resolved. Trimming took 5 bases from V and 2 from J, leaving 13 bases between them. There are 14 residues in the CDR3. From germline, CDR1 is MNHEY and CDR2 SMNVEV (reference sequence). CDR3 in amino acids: CASSRRKEAYEQYF. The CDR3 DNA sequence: TGTGCCAGCAGTAGACGAAAAGAGGCCTACGAGCAGTACTTC.

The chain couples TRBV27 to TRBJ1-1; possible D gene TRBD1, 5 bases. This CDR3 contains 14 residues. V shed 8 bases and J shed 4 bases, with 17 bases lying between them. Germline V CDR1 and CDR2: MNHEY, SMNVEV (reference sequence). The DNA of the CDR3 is TGTGCCAGCTTTCCGAGACAGTATGGCACTGAAGCTTTCTTT. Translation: CASFPRQYGTEAFF.